This T cell receptor (beta chain) came from a study of tumor-infiltrating lymphocytes in primary liver carcinoma. Extraction of RNA together with DNA used about 17-30 mg of unsorted bulk tissue. The CDR3 has 20 residues. Looked up from germline, CDR1 is SGHAT and CDR2 is FQNNGV. Researchers generated TCR beta cDNA from roughly 520 ng of total RNA, relying on a constant-region primer. Nested multiplex PCR, run for three rounds with slightly modified ARM-PCR, yielded TCR beta libraries. Forward primers for TRBV1-TRBV30 and a C-beta reverse primer served the first two PCR rounds, at around 11 cycles each. From the multiplex PCR reads, TCRdb called clonotypes with MiXCR, one entry per CDR3 protein. The table lists 100,000 to 150,000 distinct CDR3 sequences, 64% of them singletons. A remark on this clonotype: At one end the junction does not follow the germline gene, possibly because of a read error.

Sequenced input: liver tumor tissue from sampling region 3. Subset reported: tumor region T3, left-lateral pole. The receptor's source is a woman aged 55-70 years with primary liver carcinoma and hepatitis B virus infection. The rearrangement joins TRBV11-2 to TRBJ2-6, with D tentatively TRBD2 (6 bases). DNA for the CDR3: TGTGCAAGCAGCCTAAATTTAGACGGGAGTATTAAAACTGGGGCCAACGTCCTGACTTTC. Protein sequence: CASSLNLDGSIKTGANVLTF. Together with reference TRBV11-2 and TRBJ2-6, the CDR3 gives the full variable domain: EAGVAQSPRYKIIEKRQSVAFWCNPISGHATLYWYQQILGQGPKLLIQFQNNGVVDDSQLPKDRFSAERLKGVDSTLKIQPAKLEDSAVYLCASSLNLDGSIKTGANVLTFGAGSRLTVL.